The 18 T cell receptor beta chains in this list originate from one sample, sequenced in a study of blood T cell repertoires in COVID-19 (dated by TCRdb to about 2020). The library was built by means of the immunoSEQ multiplex PCR assay. The source is immuneACCESS, and TCRdb retained only in-frame sequences with V and J called. Part of the clones is not carried over; for the studies checked, unresolved V genes explain less than half of this, and the remainder is unexplained. This sample gives some 320,000 clones in total; approximately 85% of them show up just once. 7.2% of the sample rests with the top ten. Specimen: peripheral blood. The receptors here all came from a human donor in a cohort sampled during active COVID-19.

V is TRBV5-5 and J is TRBJ1-3; D is undetermined. The CDR3 runs to 15 residues. The V end was cut by 3 bases, the J end by 0 bases, with 10 bases between. The germline V gene has CDR1 SGHKS and CDR2 YYEKEE (reference sequence). CDR3 coding DNA: TGTGCCAGCAGCTCCTCCCCAGACTCTGGAAACACCATATATTTT. As protein: CASSSSPDSGNTIYF.

The chain couples TRBV19 to TRBJ1-1, with 7 positions matching TRBD1. Germline V gene sequence: CDR1 LNHDA, CDR2 SQIVND (reference sequence). The CDR3 runs to 15 residues. Trimming at V came to 2 bases and at J to 1 base, leaving 4 bases not matched to a gene. The CDR3 DNA reads as TGTGCCAGTAGTATATGGGGACAGCCGAACACTGAAGCTTTCTTT. Protein: CASSIWGQPNTEAFF.

This clone appeared a few times. V is TRBV7-9 and J is TRBJ2-2; no clear D gene. The germline CDR1 and CDR2 sequences are SEHNR and FQNEAQ (reference sequence). The CDR3 spans 15 residues. Trimming removed 2 bases at V and 0 bases at J, with 7 bases between. CDR3 coding DNA: TGTGCCAGCAGCTTATCTAGGACGAACACCGGGGAGCTGTTTTTT. As protein: CASSLSRTNTGELFF. The whole variable domain, remainder taken from reference TRBV7-9 and TRBJ2-2, is DTGVSQNPRHKITKRGQNVTFRCDPISEHNRLYWYRQTLGQGPEFLTYFQNEAQLEKSRLLSDRFSAERPKGSFSTLEIQRTEQGDSAMYLCASSLSRTNTGELFFGEGSRLTVL.

There are a few counts of this clone. This chain joins TRBV3-1 (or the pseudogene TRBV3-2) and TRBJ2-3, with 7 positions matching TRBD2. Trimming at V came to 2 bases and at J to 0 bases, leaving 8 bases not matched to a gene. The length of the CDR3 is 17 residues. Germline values: CDR1 LGHDT, CDR2 YNNKEL (reference sequence). CDR3 protein: CASSQPGLSSSTDTQYF. CDR3 bases: TGTGCCAGCAGCCAACCGGGACTATCCTCTAGCACAGATACGCAGTATTTT.

The rearrangement joins TRBV12-3 or TRBV12-4 to TRBJ1-2; 7 bases align to TRBD1. This CDR3 contains 12 residues. V lost 9 bases and J lost 3; bases outside the gene matches: 4. In DNA form, the CDR3 reads TGTGCCAGTGAGGGGGCGGACTATGGCTACACCTTC. This sequence encodes CASEGADYGYTF.

This clone showed up just a few times. J is TRBJ1-1 and V is TRBV19; D is unresolved. The CDR3 sequence is 12 residues long. V shed 8 bases and J shed 3 bases, with 10 bases lying between them. The germline CDR1 and CDR2 sequences are LNHDA and SQIVND (reference sequence). CDR3 nucleotide sequence: TGTGCCAGTCGGTTTGGAGACACTGAAGCTTTCTTT. This encodes CASRFGDTEAFF.

This clone appeared a few times. The sample contains more than one DNA sequence encoding this CDR3. This rearrangement joins TRBV7-9 to TRBJ2-7; D is unresolved. The CDR3 spans 15 residues. Germline loops: CDR1 SEHNR, CDR2 FQNEAQ (reference sequence). The germline V and J ends were trimmed by 1 base and 0 bases, with 10 bases remaining between them. CDR3 bases: TGTGCCAGCAGCTTAGGGAGAGGAAGCTCCTACGAGCAGTACTTC. This gives the protein CASSLGRGSSYEQYF.

The chain combines TRBV7-8 with TRBJ2-5; 11 positions match TRBD2. This CDR3 contains 14 residues. Germline loops: CDR1 SGHVS, CDR2 FQNEAQ. V gave up 1 base and J gave up 5 bases; unmatched junction bases: 0. The CDR3: CASSLGTSGETQYF. CDR3 DNA: TGTGCCAGCAGCTTAGGGACTAGCGGGGAGACCCAGTACTTC. Full variable domain (missing parts from reference TRBV7-8 and TRBJ2-5): GAGVSQSPRYKVAKRGQDVALRCDPISGHVSLFWYQQALGQGPEFLTYFQNEAQLDKSGLPSDRFFAERPEGSVSTLKIQRTQQEDSAVYLCASSLGTSGETQYFGPGTRLLVL.

The chain combines TRBV5-8 with TRBJ1-4, with a possible D match to TRBD1 (6 bases). The CDR3 loop spans 14 amino acids. Germline V CDR1 and CDR2: SGHTS, YDEGEE. With 2 bases removed from V and 2 bases from J, the gap between germline ends came to 7 bases. The CDR3 coding sequence is TGTGCCAGCAGCTTTGGACAGACTAATGAAAAACTGTTTTTT. This gives the protein CASSFGQTNEKLFF.

This chain connects TRBV19 to TRBJ2-2; 7 bases are shared with TRBD1. Germline assignment: CDR1 LNHDA and CDR2 SQIVND (reference sequence). The V gene end was trimmed by 6 bases and the J gene end by 5 bases; junction bases not matched to a gene: 12. This CDR3 is 16 amino acids long. The chain's CDR3 is CASRKGGQGWTGELFF. DNA of the CDR3: TGTGCCAGTAGAAAAGGGGGCCAGGGGTGGACCGGGGAGCTGTTTTTT.

The J gene is TRBJ1-4, the V gene TRBV5-1; D is uncertain. Trimming stripped 4 bases from V and 5 bases from J, with 15 bases between. This CDR3 comprises 15 residues. Germline-derived CDR1 and CDR2 are SGHRS and YFSETQ. In DNA, the CDR3 is TGCGCCAGCAGCCTTGGCGGGTTAAACAATGAAAAACTGTTTTTT. Translating it yields CASSLGGLNNEKLFF.

The chain links TRBV6-5 to TRBJ2-3; weak D call: TRBD2 (5 bases). The CDR3 spans 15 residues. Germline V gene sequence: CDR1 MNHEY, CDR2 SVGAGI. V dropped 6 bases and J dropped 0 bases, with 13 bases sitting between them. This CDR3 reads CASSPGISSTDTQYF. CDR3 sequence (DNA): TGTGCCAGCAGCCCGGGGATATCTAGCACAGATACGCAGTATTTT.

This clone appeared a single time. This rearrangement joins TRBV5-1 to TRBJ2-1, with TRBD2 matching over 9 bases. After removal of 3 bases from V and 7 bases from J, the junction contained 8 bases not matched to a gene. The CDR3 length is 15 residues. Germline V gives CDR1 SGHRS, CDR2 YFSETQ. Here the CDR3 reads CASSYSGGMGNEQFF. The CDR3 DNA is TGCGCCAGCAGCTATAGCGGGGGCATGGGGAATGAGCAGTTCTTC.

This chain connects TRBV5-1 to TRBJ2-3; 12 bases fit TRBD1. V lost 1 base, J lost 4 bases, and 4 bases stayed unmatched. The CDR3 totals 16 residues. In germline, CDR1 is SGHRS, CDR2 YFSETQ. The CDR3 here is CASSLQGQGAADTQYF. For the CDR3, the DNA is TGCGCCAGCAGCTTGCAGGGACAGGGGGCTGCAGATACGCAGTATTTT.

The chain couples TRBV12-3 or TRBV12-4 to TRBJ1-1; tentatively, D is TRBD1 (6 bases). The length of the CDR3 is 13 residues. V was trimmed by 4 bases and J by 0 bases, leaving 6 bases between them. The DNA for the CDR3 is TGTGCCAGCAGTTCAGGGGTGAACACTGAAGCTTTCTTT. Translated: CASSSGVNTEAFF.

This chain connects TRBV19 to TRBJ1-2; TRBD1 matches at 9 bases. Trimming took 6 bases from V and 0 from J; bases not matched to a gene: 2. Looked up from germline, CDR1 is LNHDA and CDR2 is SQIVND (reference sequence). This CDR3 has 14 residues. Here the CDR3 DNA reads TGTGCCAGTAGAGGGACAGGGACTAACTATGGCTACACCTTC. Translation gives CASRGTGTNYGYTF. The variable domain in full, with the rest retrieved from reference TRBV19 and TRBJ1-2, is DGGITQSPKYLFRKEGQNVTLSCEQNLNHDAMYWYRQDPGQGLRLIYYSQIVNDFQKGDIAEGYSVSREKKESFPLTVTSAQKNPTAFYLCASRGTGTNYGYTFGSGTRLTVV.

In its sample, this clone was seen a few times. The chain combines TRBV6-5 with TRBJ1-5; no firm D call. Germline CDR1 is MNHEY and CDR2 is SVGAGI. This CDR3 spans 13 amino acids. DNA for the CDR3: TGTGCGACCGCATTAACAGTCAATCAGCCCCAGCATTTT. Encoded protein: CATALTVNQPQHF.

The chain joins TRBV6-7 to TRBJ1-5; possibly TRBD1 for D (5 bases). TRBV6-7 is recorded as an ORF, its role being uncertain. Trimming took off 6 bases at V and 1 base at J, with 13 bases between the two ends. The CDR3 runs 15 residues. In DNA, the CDR3 is TGTGCCAGCAGCCGGGGGGGGGTAAGCAATCAGCCCCAGCATTTT. Its translation: CASSRGGVSNQPQHF.